Each of the 9 T cell receptor beta chains below was sequenced from the same sample in a study of blood T cells in healthy people across ages. Primed by a sample-barcoded 5' primer and a J-beta primer mix, a second PCR proceeded for about 6 to 12 cycles. TCRdb called the 5' RACE reads again in MiXCR, with one record for every CDR3 protein. The data contain about 970,000 distinct CDR3 sequences, just over 50% of them singletons. Sequences were obtained from blood. The receptors shown here come from a woman in her fifties or sixties in good health.

In its sample, this clonotype was seen once. The CDR3 is CASSAGTALGYGYTF. DNA for the CDR3: TGTGCCAGTAGTGCCGGGACAGCGCTAGGCTATGGCTACACCTTC. The rearrangement uses TRBV19 and TRBJ1-2, with TRBD1 matching over 7 bases. This CDR3 region has 15 residues. With 5 bases clipped from V and 4 bases from J, the junction kept 10 bases outside the gene matches. Germline V gene lookup returns CDR1 LNHDA and CDR2 SQIVND (reference sequence).

The chain recombines TRBV6-4 with TRBJ2-1; D might be TRBD2 (6 bases). The CDR3 spans 14 residues. Trimming pared 4 bases from V and 8 bases from J, leaving 15 bases between. In germline, CDR1 is MRHNA, CDR2 SNTAGT. As DNA, the CDR3 is TGTGCCAGCAGTGCCCAGGAGGGCCGAGATGAGCAGTTCTTC. This translates into CASSAQEGRDEQFF.

The chain's CDR3 is CASSQDIMGGVLTGELFF. In nucleotides, the CDR3 is TGTGCCAGCAGCCAAGATATCATGGGGGGCGTCCTCACCGGGGAGCTGTTTTTT. The gene calls are TRBV4-2 and TRBJ2-2; D tentatively reads TRBD1 or TRBD2 (6 bases each). Germline-derived CDR1 and CDR2 are LGHNA and YNFKEQ. Trimming cost V 0 bases and J 4 bases, with 18 bases left between them. The CDR3 is 18 residues long.

Concerning this clonotype: A much larger clone lies one base from this, so it may be a read error. J is TRBJ2-3 and V is TRBV4-2; 10 positions match TRBD2. The CDR3 runs to 15 residues. After removal of 6 bases from V and 4 bases from J, the junction contained 7 bases not matched to a gene. Germline CDR1 LGHNA, CDR2 YNFKEQ. The CDR3 nucleotides are TGTGCCAGCAGGTTCTCTAGCGGGAGCGCAGATACGCAGTATTTT. It is translated as CASRFSSGSADTQYF.

This chain uses TRBV21-1 with TRBJ2-3; the table's D call, TRBD1, was not checked against the DNA. TRBV21-1 constitutes a pseudogene. The CDR3 is 12 residues long. The CDR3, as DNA: TGTGCCAGCAGCAAAGAAGGGGGTACGCAGTATTTT. Amino acid sequence: CASSKEGGTQYF.

A few counts support this clonotype. The chain couples TRBV28 to TRBJ2-7; D gene uncertain. CDR3 length: 15 residues. The germline V gene has CDR1 MDHEN and CDR2 SYDVKM. Trimming cost V 3 bases and J 3 bases, with 15 bases left between them. CDR3 protein: CASSFLARLLYEQYF. CDR3 bases: TGTGCCAGCAGTTTCTTAGCACGACTCCTCTACGAGCAGTACTTC.

This clonotype was counted a few times. V and J are TRBV4-2 and TRBJ2-3, with 7 bases fitting TRBD2. Germline trimming cut 2 bases from V and 2 bases from J; bases unmatched to any gene: 1. This CDR3 has 14 amino acids. Looked up from germline, CDR1 is LGHNA and CDR2 is YNFKEQ. CDR3 protein: CASSQSGDTDTQYF. The CDR3 region has the DNA TGTGCCAGCAGCCAAAGCGGGGACACAGATACGCAGTATTTT.

V and J are TRBV20-1 and TRBJ1-1, with D perhaps TRBD1 (6 bases). Germline V gene data show CDR1 as DFQATT and CDR2 as SNEGSKA (reference sequence). This CDR3 comprises 13 residues. V was cut by 5 bases and J by 1 base, with 11 bases left in between. The CDR3 protein is CSAEQGWNTEAFF. The CDR3 bases are TGCAGTGCTGAACAGGGATGGAACACTGAAGCTTTCTTT.

The chain joins TRBV5-6 to TRBJ2-1; no clear D gene. The end of the DNA fits TRBJ2-7 better, so the J call may be wrong. The CDR3 loop spans 13 amino acids. CDR1 is SGHDT, CDR2 YYEEEE, per germline. The CDR3 coding sequence is TGTGCCAGCAGCCCGCGTGGGTTCCATGAGCAGTACTTC. It yields the protein CASSPRGFHEQYF.